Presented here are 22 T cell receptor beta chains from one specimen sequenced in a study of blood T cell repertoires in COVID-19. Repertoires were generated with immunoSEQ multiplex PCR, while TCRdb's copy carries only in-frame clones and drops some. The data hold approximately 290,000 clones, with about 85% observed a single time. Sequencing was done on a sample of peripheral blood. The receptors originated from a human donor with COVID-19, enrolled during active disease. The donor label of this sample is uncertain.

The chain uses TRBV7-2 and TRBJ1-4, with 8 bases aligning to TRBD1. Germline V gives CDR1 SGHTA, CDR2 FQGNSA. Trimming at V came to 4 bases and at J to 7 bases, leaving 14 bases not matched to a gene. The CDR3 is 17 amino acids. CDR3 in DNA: TGTGCCAGCAGCTCAATCTTCGGACAGGGTGGCGGTGAAAAACTGTTTTTT. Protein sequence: CASSSIFGQGGGEKLFF.

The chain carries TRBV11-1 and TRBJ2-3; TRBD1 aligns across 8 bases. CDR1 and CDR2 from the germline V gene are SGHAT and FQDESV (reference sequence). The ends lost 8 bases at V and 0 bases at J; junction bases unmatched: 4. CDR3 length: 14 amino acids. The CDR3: CASRGQASTDTQYF. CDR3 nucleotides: TGTGCCAGCCGGGGACAGGCGAGCACAGATACGCAGTATTTT.

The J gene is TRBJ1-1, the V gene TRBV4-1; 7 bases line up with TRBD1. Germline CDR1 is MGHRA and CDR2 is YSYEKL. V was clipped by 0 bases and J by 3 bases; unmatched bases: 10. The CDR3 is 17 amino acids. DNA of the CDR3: TGCGCCAGCAGCCAAGACCGAGGAGGGGGCTCGGACACTGAAGCTTTCTTT. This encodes CASSQDRGGGSDTEAFF.

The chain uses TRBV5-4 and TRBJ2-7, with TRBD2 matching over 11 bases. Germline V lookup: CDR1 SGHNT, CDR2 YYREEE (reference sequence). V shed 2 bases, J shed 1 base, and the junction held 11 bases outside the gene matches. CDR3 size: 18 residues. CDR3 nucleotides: TGTGCCAGCAGCTTAGGTACTAGCGGGAGATCTGTTTCCTACGAGCAGTACTTC. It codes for CASSLGTSGRSVSYEQYF.

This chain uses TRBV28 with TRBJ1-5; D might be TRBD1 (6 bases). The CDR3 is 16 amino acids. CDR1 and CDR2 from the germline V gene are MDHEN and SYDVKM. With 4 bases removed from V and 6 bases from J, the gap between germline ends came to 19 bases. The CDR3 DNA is TGTGCCAGCAGTTCCGGACAGCCCCCGCCGGGTCAGCCCCAGCATTTT. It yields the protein CASSSGQPPPGQPQHF.

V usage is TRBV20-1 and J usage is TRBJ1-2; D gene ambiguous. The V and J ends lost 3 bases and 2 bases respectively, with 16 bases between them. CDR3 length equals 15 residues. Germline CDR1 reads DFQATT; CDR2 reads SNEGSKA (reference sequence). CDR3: CSASRSARMNYGYTF. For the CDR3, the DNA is TGCAGTGCTAGTCGGTCAGCCAGGATGAACTATGGCTACACCTTC.

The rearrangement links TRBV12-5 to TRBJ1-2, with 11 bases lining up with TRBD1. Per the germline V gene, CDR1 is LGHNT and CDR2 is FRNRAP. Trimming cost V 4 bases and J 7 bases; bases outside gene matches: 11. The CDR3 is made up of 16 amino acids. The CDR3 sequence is CASGSGQGAKWGGYTF. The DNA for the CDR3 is TGTGCTAGTGGTTCCGGACAGGGGGCGAAATGGGGTGGCTACACCTTC.

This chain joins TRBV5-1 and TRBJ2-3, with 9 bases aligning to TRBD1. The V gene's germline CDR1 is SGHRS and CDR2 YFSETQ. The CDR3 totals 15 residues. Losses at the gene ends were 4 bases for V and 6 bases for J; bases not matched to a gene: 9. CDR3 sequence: CASSRGTGSWDTQYF. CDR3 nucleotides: TGCGCCAGCAGCCGAGGGACAGGGAGTTGGGATACGCAGTATTTT.

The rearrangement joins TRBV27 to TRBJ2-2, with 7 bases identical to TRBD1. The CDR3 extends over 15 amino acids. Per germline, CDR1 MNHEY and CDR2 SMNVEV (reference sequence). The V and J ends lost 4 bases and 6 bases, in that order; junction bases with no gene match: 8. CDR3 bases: TGTGCCAGCAGTTACGACAGGGTGGGCCCCGGGGAGCTGTTTTTT. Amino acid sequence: CASSYDRVGPGELFF.

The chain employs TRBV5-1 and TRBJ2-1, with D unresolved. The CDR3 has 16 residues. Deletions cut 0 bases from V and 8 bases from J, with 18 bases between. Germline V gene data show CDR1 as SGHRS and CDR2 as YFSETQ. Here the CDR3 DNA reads TGCGCCAGCAGCTTGGTAACGCGGTACGCTGACGATGAGCAGTTCTTC. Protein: CASSLVTRYADDEQFF.

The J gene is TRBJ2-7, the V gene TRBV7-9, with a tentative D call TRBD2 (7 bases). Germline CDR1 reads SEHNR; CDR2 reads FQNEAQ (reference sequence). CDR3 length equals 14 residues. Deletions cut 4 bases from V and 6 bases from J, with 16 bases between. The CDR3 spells CASSSRRGGSEQYF. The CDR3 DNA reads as TGTGCCAGCAGCTCCAGGAGGGGGGGCAGCGAGCAGTACTTC.

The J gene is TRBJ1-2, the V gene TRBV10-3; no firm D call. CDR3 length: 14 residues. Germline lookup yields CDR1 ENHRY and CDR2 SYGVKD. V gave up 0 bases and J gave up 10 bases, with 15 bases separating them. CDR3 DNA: TGTGCCATCAGTGAGTCTGGTGGAGAGCAGACCTACACCTTC. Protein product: CAISESGGEQTYTF.

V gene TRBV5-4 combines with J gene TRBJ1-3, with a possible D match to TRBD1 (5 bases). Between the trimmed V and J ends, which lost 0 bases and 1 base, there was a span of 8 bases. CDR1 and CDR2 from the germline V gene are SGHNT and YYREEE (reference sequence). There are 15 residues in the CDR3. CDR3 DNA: TGTGCCAGCAGCTTGGACTCAGGGTCTGGAAACACCATATATTTT. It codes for CASSLDSGSGNTIYF.

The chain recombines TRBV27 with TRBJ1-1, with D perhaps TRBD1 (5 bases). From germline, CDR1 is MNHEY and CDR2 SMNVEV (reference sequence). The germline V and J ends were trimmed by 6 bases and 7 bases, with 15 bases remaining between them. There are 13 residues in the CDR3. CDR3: CASSLAGGGEAFF. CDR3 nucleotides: TGTGCCAGCAGCCTCGCAGGCGGGGGTGAAGCTTTCTTT.

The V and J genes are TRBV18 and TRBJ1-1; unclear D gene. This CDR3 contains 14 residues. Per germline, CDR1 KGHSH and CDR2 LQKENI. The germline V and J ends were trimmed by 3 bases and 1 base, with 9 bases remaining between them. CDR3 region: CASSPRDSNTEAFF. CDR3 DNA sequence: TGTGCCAGCTCACCCCGGGATTCGAACACTGAAGCTTTCTTT.

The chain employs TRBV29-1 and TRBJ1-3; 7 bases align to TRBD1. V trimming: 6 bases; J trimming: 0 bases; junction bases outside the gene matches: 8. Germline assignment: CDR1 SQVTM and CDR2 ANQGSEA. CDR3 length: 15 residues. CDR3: CSVEQGPSSGNTIYF. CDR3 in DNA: TGCAGCGTCGAACAGGGGCCCTCCTCTGGAAACACCATATATTTT.

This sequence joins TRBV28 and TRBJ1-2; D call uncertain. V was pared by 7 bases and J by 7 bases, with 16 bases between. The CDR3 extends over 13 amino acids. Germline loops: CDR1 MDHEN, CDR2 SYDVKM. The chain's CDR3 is CASTKSGLPGYTF. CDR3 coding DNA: TGTGCCAGCACCAAAAGCGGACTTCCTGGCTACACCTTC.

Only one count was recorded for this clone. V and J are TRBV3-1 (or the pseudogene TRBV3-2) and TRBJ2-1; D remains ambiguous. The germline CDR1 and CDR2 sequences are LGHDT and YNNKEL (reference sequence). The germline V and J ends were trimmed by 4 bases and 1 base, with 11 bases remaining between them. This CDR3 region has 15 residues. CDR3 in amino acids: CASSPQTGSYNEQFF. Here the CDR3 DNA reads TGTGCCAGCAGCCCTCAGACCGGGTCCTACAATGAGCAGTTCTTC.

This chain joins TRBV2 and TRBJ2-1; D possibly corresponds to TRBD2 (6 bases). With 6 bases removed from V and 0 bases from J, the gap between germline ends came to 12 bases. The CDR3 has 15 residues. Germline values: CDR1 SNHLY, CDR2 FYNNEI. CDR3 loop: CASRGTSNSYNEQFF. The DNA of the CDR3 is TGTGCCAGCAGGGGAACTAGCAACTCCTACAATGAGCAGTTCTTC.

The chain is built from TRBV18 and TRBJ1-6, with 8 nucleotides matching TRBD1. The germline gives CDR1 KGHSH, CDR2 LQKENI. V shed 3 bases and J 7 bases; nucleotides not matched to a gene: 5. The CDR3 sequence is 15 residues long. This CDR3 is CASSPQDRGNSPLHF. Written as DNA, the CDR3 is TGTGCCAGCTCACCCCAAGACAGGGGAAATTCACCCCTCCACTTT.

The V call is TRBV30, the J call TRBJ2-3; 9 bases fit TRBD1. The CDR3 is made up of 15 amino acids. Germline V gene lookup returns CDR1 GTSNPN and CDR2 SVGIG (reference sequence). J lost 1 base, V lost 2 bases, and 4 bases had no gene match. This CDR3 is CAWSLRTGGTDTQYF. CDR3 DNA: TGTGCCTGGAGTCTCCGGACAGGGGGCACAGATACGCAGTATTTT.

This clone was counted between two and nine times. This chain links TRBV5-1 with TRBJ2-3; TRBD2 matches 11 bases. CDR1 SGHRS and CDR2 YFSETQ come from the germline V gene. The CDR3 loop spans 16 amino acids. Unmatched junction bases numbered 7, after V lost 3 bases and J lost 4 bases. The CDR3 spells CASSWTGTSGADTQYF. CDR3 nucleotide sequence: TGCGCCAGCAGCTGGACAGGGACTAGCGGTGCAGATACGCAGTATTTT.